A selection of T cell receptor beta chains follows, all from one sample in a study of cytomegalovirus exposure and HLA in healthy donors. Some clones are missing from TCRdb's copy, which holds only in-frame ones; the method was immunoSEQ multiplex PCR. The table includes over 120,000 clones, 80% detected once. Material: PBMCs. The receptors come from a man in his fifties or sixties in good health and CMV-seronegative. CDR3s include the opening cysteine and the closing phenylalanine or tryptophan. A D gene is named only where the DNA matches it firmly. For some rows the clone size is stated as once, few or many, or as a class when expanded; others skip it.

cdr3_aa,cdr3_nt,j_call,clone_size,v_call,d_call
CASRQDRGLYEQYF,TGTGCCAGCAGACAGGACAGGGGGCTCTACGAGCAGTACTTC,TRBJ2-7,NA,TRBV2,TRBD1
CASRGDTYTLNYGYTF,TGTGCCAGCAGAGGGGACACCTACACCCTTAACTATGGCTACACCTTC,TRBJ1-2,NA,TRBV27,NA
CASSPEQGSVEKLFF,TGTGCCAGTAGTCCGGAACAGGGATCTGTTGAAAAACTGTTTTTT,TRBJ1-4,NA,TRBV19,NA
CASSFNSETGNQPQHF,TGTGCCAGCAGCTTCAATTCCGAGACAGGCAATCAGCCCCAGCATTTT,TRBJ1-5,NA,TRBV7-8,NA
CSVRAGASYEQYF,TGCAGCGTGAGGGCAGGGGCCTCCTACGAGCAGTACTTC,TRBJ2-7,NA,TRBV29-1,NA
CASSRATSGSAEQYF,TGTGCCAGCAGTCGAGCGACTAGCGGGAGCGCCGAGCAGTACTTC,TRBJ2-7,few,TRBV6-6,TRBD2
CARPTSAGTSGTDTQYF,TGTGCCCGACCGACGTCAGCAGGGACTAGCGGCACAGATACGCAGTATTTT,TRBJ2-3,NA,TRBV30,TRBD2
CASSESSGGKTQYF,TGTGCCAGCAGTGAGTCTAGCGGGGGCAAGACCCAGTACTTC,TRBJ2-5,NA,TRBV6-4,TRBD2
CASSPATGNTGELFF,TGTGCCAGCAGCCCCGCAACGGGGAACACCGGGGAGCTGTTTTTT,TRBJ2-2,NA,TRBV4-2,NA
CASSEGASGGDTQYF,TGCGCCAGCAGTGAGGGTGCTAGCGGCGGAGATACGCAGTATTTT,TRBJ2-3,NA,TRBV10-1,TRBD2
CASSDEGGTEAFF,TGTGCCAGCAGTGACGAAGGGGGCACTGAAGCTTTCTTT,TRBJ1-1,NA,TRBV6-4,NA
CASKTRGAVGDTEAFF,TGTGCCAGCAAAACGCGGGGGGCGGTTGGGGACACTGAAGCTTTCTTT,TRBJ1-1,few,TRBV6-6,NA
CATNPNQAGGTDTQYF,TGTGCCACCAACCCGAATCAGGCAGGCGGCACAGATACGCAGTATTTT,TRBJ2-3,few,TRBV15,NA